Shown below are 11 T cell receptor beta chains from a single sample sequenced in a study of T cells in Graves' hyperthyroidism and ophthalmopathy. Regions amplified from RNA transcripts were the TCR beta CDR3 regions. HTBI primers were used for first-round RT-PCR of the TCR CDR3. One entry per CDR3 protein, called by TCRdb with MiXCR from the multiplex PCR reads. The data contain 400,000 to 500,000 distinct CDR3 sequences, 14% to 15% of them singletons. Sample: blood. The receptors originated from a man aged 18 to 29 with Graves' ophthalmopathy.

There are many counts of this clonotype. This CDR3 is CSPFRGTEAFF. CDR3 DNA sequence: TGCAGTCCCTTCAGGGGCACTGAAGCTTTCTTT. The chain joins TRBV20-1 to TRBJ1-1; D is possibly TRBD1 (6 bases). V lost 8 bases to trimming and J lost 4 bases, with 11 bases between them. This CDR3 is 11 amino acids long. Germline CDR1 is DFQATT and CDR2 is SNEGSKA (reference sequence).

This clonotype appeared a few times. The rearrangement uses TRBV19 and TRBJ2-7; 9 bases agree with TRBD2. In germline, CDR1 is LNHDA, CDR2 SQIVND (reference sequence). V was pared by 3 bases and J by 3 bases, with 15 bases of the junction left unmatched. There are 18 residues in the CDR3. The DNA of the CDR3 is TGTGCCAGTAGTATCGGGCTAGCGGGGAAGTGGGATGTCTACGAGCAGTACTTC. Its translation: CASSIGLAGKWDVYEQYF.

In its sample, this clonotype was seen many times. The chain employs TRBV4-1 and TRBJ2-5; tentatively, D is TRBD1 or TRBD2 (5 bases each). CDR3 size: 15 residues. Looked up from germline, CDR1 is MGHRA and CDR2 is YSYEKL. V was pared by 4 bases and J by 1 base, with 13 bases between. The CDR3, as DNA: TGCGCCAGCAGCCGTGGGGCTAGCAGCCAAGAGACCCAGTACTTC. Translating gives CASSRGASSQETQYF.

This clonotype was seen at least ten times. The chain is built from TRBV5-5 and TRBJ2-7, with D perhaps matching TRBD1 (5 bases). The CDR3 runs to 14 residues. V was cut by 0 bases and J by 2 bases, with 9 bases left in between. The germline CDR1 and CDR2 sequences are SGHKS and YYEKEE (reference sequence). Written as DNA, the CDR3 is TGTGCCAGCAGCTTGGGGGGCGGCACCTACGAGCAGTACTTC. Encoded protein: CASSLGGGTYEQYF.

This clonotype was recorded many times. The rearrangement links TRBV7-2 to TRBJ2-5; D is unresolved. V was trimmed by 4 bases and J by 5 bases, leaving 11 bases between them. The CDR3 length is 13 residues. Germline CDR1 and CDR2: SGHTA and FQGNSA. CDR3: CASSYEVLETQYF. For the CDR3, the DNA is TGTGCCAGCAGCTACGAGGTGCTGGAGACCCAGTACTTC.

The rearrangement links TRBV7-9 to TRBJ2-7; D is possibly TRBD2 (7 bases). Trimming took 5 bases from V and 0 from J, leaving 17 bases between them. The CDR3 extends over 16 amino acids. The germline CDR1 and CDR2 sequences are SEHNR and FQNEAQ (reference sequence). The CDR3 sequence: CASSPGAAGSSYEQYF. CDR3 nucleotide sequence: TGTGCCAGCAGCCCGGGGGCAGCGGGGAGCTCCTACGAGCAGTACTTC.

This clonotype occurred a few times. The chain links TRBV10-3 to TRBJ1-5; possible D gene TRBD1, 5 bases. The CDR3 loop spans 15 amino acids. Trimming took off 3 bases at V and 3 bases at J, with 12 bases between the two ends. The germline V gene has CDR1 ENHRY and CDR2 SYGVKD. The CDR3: CAISDWGEDNQPQHF. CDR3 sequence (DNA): TGTGCCATCAGTGATTGGGGGGAGGACAATCAGCCCCAGCATTTT.

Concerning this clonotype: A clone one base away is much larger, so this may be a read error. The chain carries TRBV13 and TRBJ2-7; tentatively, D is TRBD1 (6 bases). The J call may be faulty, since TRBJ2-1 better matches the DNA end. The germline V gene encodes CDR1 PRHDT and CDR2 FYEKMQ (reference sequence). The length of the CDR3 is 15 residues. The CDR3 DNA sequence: TGTGCCAGCAGCTTAGGGGGGGCCCTTTCCTACGAGCAGTTCTTC. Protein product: CASSLGGALSYEQFF.

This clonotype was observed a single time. The CDR3 region has the DNA TGTGCCAGCAGCCAAGTAGGAGGACTAGCGGGGGGGATGCAGTTCTTC. Translated: CASSQVGGLAGGMQFF. The chain uses TRBV2 and TRBJ2-1; 15 positions match TRBD2. The CDR3 runs to 16 residues. J was trimmed by 12 bases and V by 6 bases; bases with no gene match: 12. Germline V CDR1 and CDR2: SNHLY, FYNNEI.

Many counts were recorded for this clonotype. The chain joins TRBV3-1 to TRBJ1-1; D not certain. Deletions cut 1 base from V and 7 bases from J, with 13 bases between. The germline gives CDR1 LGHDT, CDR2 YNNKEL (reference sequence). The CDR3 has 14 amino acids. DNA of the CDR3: TGTGCCAGCAGCCAAGCTGGCCAGGTCTTTGAAGCTTTCTTT. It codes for CASSQAGQVFEAFF.

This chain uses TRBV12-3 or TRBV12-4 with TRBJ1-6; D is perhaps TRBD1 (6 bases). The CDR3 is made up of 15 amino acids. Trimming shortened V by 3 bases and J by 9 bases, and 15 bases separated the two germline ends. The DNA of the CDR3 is TGTGCCAGCAGTTTGCGGGGGCCGCATCCTTCACCCCTCCACTTT. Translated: CASSLRGPHPSPLHF.